This entry lists 20 T cell receptor beta chains sequenced from one sample in a study of early T cells in non-severe SARS-CoV-2 infection. TCRdb analysed the 5' RACE reads with MiXCR anew, one entry per CDR3 protein. The sample lists roughly 50,000 distinct CDR3 sequences, around 9.1% occurring once. The sample consisted of whole blood. The receptor source for this set is an adult who was a healthcare worker with PCR-confirmed SARS-CoV-2 infection or an uninfected control (not recorded which).

The V gene is TRBV2, the J gene TRBJ2-3; TRBD1 matches at 7 bases. J was trimmed by 1 base and V by 6 bases; bases with no gene match: 1. This CDR3 region has 13 residues. Germline V gene data show CDR1 as SNHLY and CDR2 as FYNNEI. The CDR3 DNA sequence: TGTGCCAGCAGAAGGGGGCGCACAGATACGCAGTATTTT. It is translated as CASRRGRTDTQYF.

Many counts were recorded for this clonotype. This rearrangement joins TRBV7-9 to TRBJ1-2; 7 nucleotides align to TRBD1. V was clipped by 4 bases and J by 4 bases; unmatched bases: 6. The CDR3 sequence is 14 residues long. Per germline, CDR1 SEHNR and CDR2 FQNEAQ (reference sequence). The CDR3 nucleotides read TGTGCCAGCAGCTCGGACAGGTGGGGCTATGGCTACACCTTC. This gives the protein CASSSDRWGYGYTF. Looking up the rest from reference TRBV7-9 and TRBJ1-2 gives the full variable domain: DTGVSQNPRHKITKRGQNVTFRCDPISEHNRLYWYRQTLGQGPEFLTYFQNEAQLEKSRLLSDRFSAERPKGSFSTLEIQRTEQGDSAMYLCASSSDRWGYGYTFGSGTRLTVV.

This clonotype was observed a few times. The chain employs TRBV4-1 and TRBJ2-1; D is ambiguous. Germline CDR1 MGHRA, CDR2 YSYEKL. The CDR3 is 15 residues long. V was cut by 3 bases and J by 0 bases, with 9 bases left in between. The CDR3 is CASSHYSNSYNEQFF. Here the CDR3 DNA reads TGCGCCAGCAGCCATTATTCAAACTCCTACAATGAGCAGTTCTTC.

There are a few counts of this clonotype. The chain couples TRBV12-3 or TRBV12-4 to TRBJ2-7, with 10 bases matching TRBD1. This CDR3 comprises 16 residues. The V gene end was trimmed by 3 bases and the J gene end by 9 bases; junction bases not matched to a gene: 14. The CDR3 DNA sequence: TGTGCCAGCAGTTTCAGTGCGGGACAGGGGCTTAGGGGGCAGTACTTC. This gives the protein CASSFSAGQGLRGQYF.

Only a few counts were recorded for this clonotype. V is TRBV7-9 and J is TRBJ1-2; D call uncertain. CDR1 SEHNR and CDR2 FQNEAQ come from the germline V gene (reference sequence). The V and J ends lost 5 bases and 5 bases respectively, with 6 bases between them. The length of the CDR3 is 11 residues. The CDR3 sequence: CASSSLYGYTF. The CDR3 DNA is TGTGCCAGCAGCAGTCTATATGGCTACACCTTC.

The rearrangement joins TRBV10-3 to TRBJ2-7; 8 nucleotides agree with TRBD1. The ends lost 4 bases at V and 7 bases at J; junction bases unmatched: 15. There are 16 residues in the CDR3. CDR1 ENHRY and CDR2 SYGVKD come from the germline V gene. The CDR3 nucleotides read TGTGCCATCAGTGGTCCCGGGACAGGAATTTCGTCGGAGCAGTACTTC. Encoded protein: CAISGPGTGISSEQYF.

This clonotype appeared many times. The genes are TRBV29-1 and TRBJ1-2; TRBD1 agrees at 10 bases. The junction had 2 bases not matched to a gene; V was cut back by 4 bases and J by 3 bases. There are 13 residues in the CDR3. Germline values: CDR1 SQVTM, CDR2 ANQGSEA. CDR3 nucleotide sequence: TGCAGCGTTGGGGACAGGGGCTACTATGGCTACACCTTC. Translated, it gives CSVGDRGYYGYTF. Based on the CDR3 plus reference TRBV29-1 and TRBJ1-2, the full variable domain is SAVISQKPSRDICQRGTSLTIQCQVDSQVTMMFWYRQQPGQSLTLIATANQGSEATYESGFVIDKFPISRPNLTFSTLTVSNMSPEDSSIYLCSVGDRGYYGYTFGSGTRLTVV.

The chain is built from TRBV6-5 and TRBJ1-5, with TRBD1 matching over 7 bases. J gave up 6 bases and V 8 bases, and 7 bases lay outside the gene matches. The length of the CDR3 is 13 residues. Germline CDR1 MNHEY, CDR2 SVGAGI. CDR3 region: CASGRAGGQPQHF. DNA for the CDR3: TGTGCCAGCGGAAGGGCAGGGGGTCAGCCCCAGCATTTT.

V usage is TRBV7-6 and J usage is TRBJ2-1, with D perhaps TRBD2 (5 bases). Per germline, CDR1 SGHVS and CDR2 FNYEAQ. V was cut by 1 base and J by 0 bases, with 10 bases left in between. The CDR3 consists of 16 residues. The CDR3: CASSLDMGSSYNEQFF. The CDR3 coding sequence is TGTGCCAGCAGCTTAGATATGGGGAGCTCCTACAATGAGCAGTTCTTC.

Ten or more counts support this clonotype. This chain uses TRBV27 with TRBJ2-2; D ambiguous. V gave up 3 bases and J gave up 2 bases, with 4 bases separating them. The germline V gene has CDR1 MNHEY and CDR2 SMNVEV (reference sequence). The CDR3 has 13 amino acids. CDR3: CASSFGNTGELFF. In DNA form, the CDR3 reads TGTGCCAGCAGTTTTGGTAACACCGGGGAGCTGTTTTTT.

The CDR3 loop is CASSFTPQSYGYTF. CDR3 DNA sequence: TGTGCCAGCAGTTTCACCCCCCAAAGCTATGGCTACACCTTC. The chain has TRBV27 and TRBJ1-2, with D unclear. Germline CDR1 and CDR2: MNHEY and SMNVEV (reference sequence). This CDR3 spans 14 amino acids. Trimming removed 3 bases at V and 4 bases at J, with 12 bases between.

This clonotype has just a few counts. The J gene is TRBJ2-1, the V gene TRBV7-6, with 7 bases fitting TRBD2. Germline CDR1 is SGHVS and CDR2 is FNYEAQ. The CDR3 runs to 15 residues. After removal of 2 bases from V and 3 bases from J, the junction contained 4 bases not matched to a gene. This CDR3 is CASSLPAGLYNEQFF. The DNA for the CDR3 is TGTGCCAGCAGCTTACCAGCGGGACTCTACAATGAGCAGTTCTTC.

This chain links TRBV28 with TRBJ1-6, with 8 bases aligning to TRBD1. CDR3 size: 15 residues. Trimming cost V 2 bases and J 6 bases; bases outside gene matches: 3. The germline V gene encodes CDR1 MDHEN and CDR2 SYDVKM. The DNA of the CDR3 is TGTGCCAGCAGTTTACCCAGGGGGCTTAATTCACCCCTCCACTTT. Protein: CASSLPRGLNSPLHF.

This clonotype was detected only a few times. This rearrangement joins TRBV10-2 to TRBJ2-1, with unresolved D. The CDR3 contains 11 residues. Germline CDR1 WSHSY, CDR2 SAAADI. V shed 6 bases and J shed 7 bases, with 7 bases lying between them. CDR3 protein: CASRVGNEQFF. In DNA, the CDR3 is TGCGCCAGCAGGGTGGGAAATGAGCAGTTCTTC.

The genes are TRBV12-3 or TRBV12-4 and TRBJ1-1; D remains ambiguous. V lost 7 bases and J 2 bases, leaving 11 bases between the germline ends. This CDR3 is built from 13 residues. The CDR3 region has the DNA TGTGCCAGCACCAGGTGGGGTAACACTGAAGCTTTCTTT. Its translation is CASTRWGNTEAFF.

The genes are TRBV14 and TRBJ2-1; TRBD1 matches at 7 bases. V lost 6 bases to trimming and J lost 4 bases; unmatched junction nucleotides: 6. This CDR3 is 14 amino acids long. Germline V CDR1 and CDR2: SGHDN, FVKESK. This CDR3 reads CASSDIRGYNEQFF. The CDR3 nucleotides are TGTGCCAGCAGTGACATCAGGGGGTACAATGAGCAGTTCTTC.

This clonotype was counted ten times or more. V is TRBV27 and J is TRBJ1-5, with TRBD1 as a possible D gene (5 bases). This CDR3 has 13 amino acids. Per the germline V gene, CDR1 is MNHEY and CDR2 is SMNVEV (reference sequence). Trimming stripped 6 bases from V and 9 bases from J, with 15 bases between. CDR3 amino acids: CASSQGSGGPQHF. CDR3 DNA: TGTGCCAGCAGCCAAGGGTCTGGGGGGCCCCAGCATTTT.

This clonotype was counted only a few times. The chain couples TRBV12-3 or TRBV12-4 to TRBJ2-3; D may be TRBD2 (6 bases). Deletions cut 10 bases from V and 10 bases from J, with 18 bases between. The CDR3 loop spans 12 amino acids. Here the CDR3 DNA reads TGTGCCACTCGGGGGACTTCGGAGCCGCAGTATTTT. This translates into CATRGTSEPQYF.

This clonotype was seen at least ten times. The chain links TRBV29-1 to TRBJ2-3; 9 nucleotides line up with TRBD1. V dropped 8 bases and J dropped 3; count of bases not matched to a gene: 9. The germline V gene encodes CDR1 SQVTM and CDR2 ANQGSEA. The CDR3 loop spans 14 amino acids. CDR3 DNA sequence: TGCAGCTTCGTGGACAGGGGAGGGACAGATACGCAGTATTTT. Translation: CSFVDRGGTDTQYF.

This clonotype has at least ten counts. V usage is TRBV29-1 and J usage is TRBJ2-1, with D perhaps being TRBD1 or TRBD2 (5 bases each). CDR1 SQVTM and CDR2 ANQGSEA come from the germline V gene. CDR3 size: 13 residues. The germline V and J ends were trimmed by 7 bases and 3 bases, with 13 bases remaining between them. CDR3 bases: TGCAGCGGACTCCGGGACCTCTACAATGAGCAGTTCTTC. Amino acid sequence: CSGLRDLYNEQFF.